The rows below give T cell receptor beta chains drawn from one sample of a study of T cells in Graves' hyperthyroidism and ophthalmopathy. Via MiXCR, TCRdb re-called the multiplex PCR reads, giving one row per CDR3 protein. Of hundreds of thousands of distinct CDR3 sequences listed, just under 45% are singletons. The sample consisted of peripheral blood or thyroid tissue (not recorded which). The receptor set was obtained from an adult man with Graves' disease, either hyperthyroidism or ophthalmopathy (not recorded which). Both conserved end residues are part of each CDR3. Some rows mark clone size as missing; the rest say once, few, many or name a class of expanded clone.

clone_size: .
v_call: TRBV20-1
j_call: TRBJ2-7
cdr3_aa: CSARYTGEVEQYF

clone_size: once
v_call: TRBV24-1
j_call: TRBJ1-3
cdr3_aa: CATSEPGQGNTIYF

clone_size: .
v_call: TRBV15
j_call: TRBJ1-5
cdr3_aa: CATSRHPTGILTQPQHF

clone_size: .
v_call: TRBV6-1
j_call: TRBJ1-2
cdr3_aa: CASRGPVRVGGYTF

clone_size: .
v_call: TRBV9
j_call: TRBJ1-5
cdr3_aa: CASSAGPGFSGGSQPQHF

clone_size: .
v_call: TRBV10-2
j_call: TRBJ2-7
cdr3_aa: CASSGGRNYGYEQYF

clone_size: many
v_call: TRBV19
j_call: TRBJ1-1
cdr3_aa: CASSTRGLANTEAFF

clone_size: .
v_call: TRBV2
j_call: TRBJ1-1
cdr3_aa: CASSESGPGTEAFF

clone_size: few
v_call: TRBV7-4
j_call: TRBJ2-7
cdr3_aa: CASSSPLGGDEQYF

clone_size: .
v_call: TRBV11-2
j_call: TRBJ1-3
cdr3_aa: CASSLMGQDGNTIYF

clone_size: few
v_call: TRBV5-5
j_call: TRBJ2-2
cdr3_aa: CASSSDRGPYPGELFF

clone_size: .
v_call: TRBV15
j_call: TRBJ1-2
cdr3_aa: CATSRGRTDTNYGYTF

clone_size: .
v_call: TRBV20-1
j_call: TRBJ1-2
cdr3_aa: CSATTGDFGYTF

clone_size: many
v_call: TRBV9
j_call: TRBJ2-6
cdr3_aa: CASSGAGPRGSGANVLTF

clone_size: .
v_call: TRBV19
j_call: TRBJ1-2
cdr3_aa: CASRRTEHGYTF

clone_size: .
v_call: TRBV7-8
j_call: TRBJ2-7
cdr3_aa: CASSLYYSYEQYF